This T cell receptor beta chain was sequenced in a study of blood T cells in healthy people across ages (dated by TCRdb to the mid-2010s). Some background on the complete study: In model experiments, template switching captured roughly one uniquely barcoded TCR beta cDNA molecule for every two T cells. Age-related changes in TCR beta repertoire diversity were measured in the study by deep sequencing normalized with unique cDNA molecular identifiers. Donors were grouped into four age groups: young (average approximately 15 years), middle-aged (approximately 41), aged (around 60) and long-lived (over 80). To avoid experimental bias, donors of different ages were distributed randomly across sequencing lanes. Two additional independent replicas of 1 million unique cDNA reads from the same blood draw were analyzed for two donors (one aged 18 to 29 and one aged 80 or older).

This clonotype was picked up a small number of times. The clone's antigen remains unknown. No qualities accompany the bases; no much larger clone lies one base away. The CDR3 holds 15 amino acids from the cysteine to the phenylalanine. Only the CDR3 part of the read is kept: 45 bases, read in frame from the first base. CDR1 and CDR2, looked up from the germline V gene, are MGHRA and YSYEKL. V sheds 0 bases and J sheds 5 bases, leaving 12 bases between their ends. On the study overall, not on this receptor specifically: There was a strong correlation between observed TCR beta diversity and the percentage of naive T cells measured by flow cytometry. The CMV infection status of donors was not known, potentially confounding age-related changes in expanded clonotypes. As age increased, observed TCR beta diversity per million T cells dropped in a roughly linear way, and a significant reduction was already evident by age 40. Total diversity estimates from one million sequenced T cells were considered lower bounds and underestimates. Compared with the aged group, more naive CD4+ T cells, fewer expanded clones and increased TCR diversity were shown by the long-lived group, suggesting age selection. Since profiling was done on bulk unsorted PBMCs, naive and antigen-experienced compartments could not be conclusively compared.

Library prep was done by 5' RACE. Sequencing was carried out with an Illumina HiSeq 2500. A second about 7 to 11 cycle PCR used a sample-barcoded 5' primer and a J-beta primer mix. Each TCR beta cDNA molecule received a unique molecular identifier from a template-switch 5' adaptor carrying 12 random nucleotides. Each sample yielded at least 2.5 million CDR3-containing paired-end reads. First-strand cDNA synthesis was performed from all RNA using the Mint cDNA synthesis kit, with priming by a TRBC-specific oligonucleotide. All cDNA was treated with uracil-DNA glycosylase and then went through a first 18-cycle PCR with the universal primers M1SS and BC2_uni_R. Under the source paper's analysis protocol: Each sample was normalized by randomly selecting 1 million high-quality reads, each carrying a distinct molecular identifier. Instead of being binned into consensus sequences, reads with shared molecular identifiers were discarded. CDR3 identification, clonotype clustering and error correction used MiTCR with a Q25 quality threshold and the strictest error-elimination algorithm. A nonparametric unseen species model with Euler transformation was used to estimate a lower bound on total TCR beta diversity. In-frame beta chains were kept once TCRdb had trimmed the public reads at Q25 with fastp and called clones with MiXCR. Each CDR3 protein gets just one entry, which takes the most common genes and DNA from the rows behind it. The V and J calls and clone size are TCRdb's, not the authors'. The sample table holds 700,000 or so distinct CDR3 sequences, of which roughly 20% were seen once. The biggest ten clones account for around 21% of the sample.

Donors were about 36 systemically healthy Caucasian individuals from Russia aged roughly 6 to 90 years. Approximately 9.7 milliliters of peripheral blood were drawn from each donor into EDTA-treated Vacutainer tubes. PBMCs were isolated by Ficoll-Paque density-gradient centrifugation, with at least 6.5 million obtained per sample. Trizol reagent was used to extract total RNA from PBMCs, with at least 6 micrograms per sample. Naive CD45RAhigh/CD27high T cell percentages were measured by flow cytometry on a PBMC aliquot from every donor. The chain links TRBV4-1 with TRBJ2-3; the D segment cannot be called with confidence. Source material: blood. The source of this sequence is a man in his sixties or seventies in good health. The nucleotide sequence reads as follows: TGCGCCAGCAGCCAAGATTCCAACCCTGGAGATACGCAGTATTTT. Translated, it gives CASSQDSNPGDTQYF.